This T cell receptor beta chain was documented in a study of blood T cell repertoires in COVID-19. Across the whole study: T cells, B-cell-depleted T cells, or PBMCs supplied cDNA or gDNA.

Method: immunoSEQ multiplex PCR; TCRdb's copy keeps in-frame clones and lacks some. Among about 400,000 clones listed, around 89% were seen once. V lost 4 bases to trimming and J lost 1 base; unmatched junction nucleotides: 4. The CDR3 runs 13 residues. Germline lookup yields CDR1 SQVTM and CDR2 ANQGSEA. As for this clone: The sample has other DNA sequences that encode this CDR3 too.

Sequenced input: peripheral blood. This sequence originates from a man aged 35-49 years with acute or convalescent COVID-19. V and J are TRBV29-1 and TRBJ2-7, with 7 bases fitting TRBD2. The CDR3 spells CSVVPSGSYEQYF. CDR3 nucleotides: TGCAGCGTTGTGCCTAGCGGATCCTACGAGCAGTACTTC.